This note documents a single T cell receptor beta chain sequence. The sample belongs to a study of preoperative IRX-2 immunotherapy in early breast cancer. Clones were read by immunoSEQ multiplex PCR, and TCRdb kept only the in-frame ones, dropping some. This table holds under 30,000 clones, more than 80% found once. Treatment denoted: preoperative locoregional IRX-2 cytokine immunotherapy. Patients received preoperative, locoregional IRX-2 cytokine immunotherapy in a phase Ib study. This TCR came from a human donor with breast cancer. This sample comprised tumor tissue, obtained after IRX-2 immunotherapy.

The CDR3 nucleotides are TGTGCCAGCAGCCAAGTATCTGGGCAGGCCACTGAAGCTTTCTTT. This gives the protein CASSQVSGQATEAFF. This chain links TRBV4-2 with TRBJ1-1; the D is unclear. The CDR3 loop spans 15 amino acids. Germline V CDR1 and CDR2: LGHNA, YNFKEQ. V lost 1 base, J lost 4 bases, and 13 bases lay in between.